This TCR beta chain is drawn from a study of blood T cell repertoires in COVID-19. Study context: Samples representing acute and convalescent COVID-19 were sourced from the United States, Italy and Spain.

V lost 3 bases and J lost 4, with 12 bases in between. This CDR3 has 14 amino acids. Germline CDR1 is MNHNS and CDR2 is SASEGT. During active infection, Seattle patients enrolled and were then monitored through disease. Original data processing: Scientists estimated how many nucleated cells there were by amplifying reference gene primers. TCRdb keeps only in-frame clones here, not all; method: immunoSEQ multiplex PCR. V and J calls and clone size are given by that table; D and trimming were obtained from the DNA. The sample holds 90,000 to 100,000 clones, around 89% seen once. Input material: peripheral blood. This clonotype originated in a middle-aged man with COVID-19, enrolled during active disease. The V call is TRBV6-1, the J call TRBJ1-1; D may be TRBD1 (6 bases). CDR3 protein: CASSDGGDITEAFF. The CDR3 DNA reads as TGTGCCAGCAGTGACGGGGGGGACATCACTGAAGCTTTCTTT.